Listed below are T cell receptor beta chains from one sample, sequenced in a study of Ad26.COV2.S vaccination and SARS-CoV-2 variants. This table comes from immunoSEQ multiplex PCR, and its TCRdb copy is limited to in-frame clones, with some not included. The sample includes around 450,000 clones, less than 95% seen only once; the top ten take about 4.4%. This specimen was peripheral blood, taken in a trial of Ad26.COV2.S vaccine versus placebo. These receptors were taken from a person between 18 and 60 years old who received the Ad26.COV2.S COVID-19 vaccine or a placebo. Both conserved end residues are part of each CDR3. The order of the fields is V gene, D gene, J gene, clone size, CDR3 DNA, CDR3 protein. A D gene is named only where the DNA matches it firmly. Not all rows give a size; the values are once, few, many and, for expanded clones, a class.

TRBV6-7	-	TRBJ2-1	-	TGTGCCAGCAGTCTTACTGATTCCTACAATGAGCAGTTCTTC	CASSLTDSYNEQFF
TRBV2	-	TRBJ2-3	once	TGTGCCAGCAGTGACGGCAACACAGATACGCAGTATTTT	CASSDGNTDTQYF
TRBV30	-	TRBJ1-5	few	TGTGCCTGGAACCCCGTGGGAGGGGGGAATCAGCCCCAGCATTTT	CAWNPVGGGNQPQHF
TRBV12-5	-	TRBJ2-1	-	TGTGCTAGTGGTCTGACCTCCGGGACTGAGCAGTTCTTC	CASGLTSGTEQFF
TRBV5-6	TRBD2	TRBJ2-1	-	TGTGCCAGCAGCGAATTTAGCGGGAGTATCAATGAGCAGTTCTTC	CASSEFSGSINEQFF
TRBV27	-	TRBJ1-4	-	TGTGCCAGCAGTTTAGGGGGGGCAGGGGAAAAACTGTTTTTT	CASSLGGAGEKLFF
TRBV4-3	-	TRBJ2-1	-	TGCGCCAGCAGCCAAGCTGGACAGACCTACAATGAGCAGTTCTTC	CASSQAGQTYNEQFF
TRBV5-1	TRBD2	TRBJ2-7	-	TGCGCCAGCAGCTTTTCACTAGCGGGAGGGCCGGGGGAGCAGTACTTC	CASSFSLAGGPGEQYF
TRBV5-4	TRBD2	TRBJ2-7	-	TGTGCCAGCAGCTTGGAGGGACTAGCGGGCCATGAGCAGTACTTC	CASSLEGLAGHEQYF
TRBV5-6	-	TRBJ2-1	-	TGTGCCAGCAGCAGGGACCTAAACAATGAGCAGTTCTTC	CASSRDLNNEQFF
TRBV12-5	TRBD2	TRBJ2-1	-	TGTGCTAGTGGTTGGTTTGGCGGGAGCACCTACAATGAGCAGTTCTTC	CASGWFGGSTYNEQFF
TRBV6-2/TRBV6-3	-	TRBJ1-1	few	TGTGCCAGCAGTTACGCCGGGACGTGGACTGAAGCTTTCTTT	CASSYAGTWTEAFF
TRBV6-6	-	TRBJ2-1	-	TGTGCCAGCGCTGAGCGGAACAATGAGCAGTTCTTC	CASAERNNEQFF
TRBV19	TRBD1	TRBJ2-1	-	TGTGCCAGTAGTGCGGGGAGGGGACAGGGGATCTCCTACAATGAGCAGTTCTTC	CASSAGRGQGISYNEQFF
TRBV7-8	TRBD2	TRBJ2-5	-	TGTGCCAGCAGCAATATGGGGGGGTTGGGGCAAGAGACCCAGTACTTC	CASSNMGGLGQETQYF
TRBV27	-	TRBJ1-1	-	TGTGCCAGCAGCAAGGACAGCATCGGGAACACTGAAGCTTTCTTT	CASSKDSIGNTEAFF
TRBV30	-	TRBJ1-1	-	TGTGCCTGGAGTGTACGAGGGGATGCTTTCTTT	CAWSVRGDAFF
TRBV18	TRBD2	TRBJ2-1	-	TGTGCCAGCTCACCACCCGGGACTAGCGGATATAATGAGCAGTTCTTC	CASSPPGTSGYNEQFF
TRBV11-2	-	TRBJ2-3	-	TGTGCCAGCAGCTTAACCCCCCCCACAGATACGCAGTATTTT	CASSLTPPTDTQYF
TRBV30	TRBD1	TRBJ2-7	-	TGTGCCTGGAGTGGCCAACAGGGGTACGAGCAGTACTTC	CAWSGQQGYEQYF
TRBV27	-	TRBJ2-7	-	TGTGCCAGCAGTCCCCAGGGCCTCTACGAGCAGTACTTC	CASSPQGLYEQYF
TRBV9	-	TRBJ1-4	-	TGTGCCAGCAGCGTAGGGGCAGGACCCCAGATCTCAAATGAAAAACTGTTTTTT	CASSVGAGPQISNEKLFF
TRBV6-5	TRBD2	TRBJ2-1	-	TGTGCCAGCAGCCGCGGACTAGCGGGGTACAATGAGCAGTTCTTC	CASSRGLAGYNEQFF
TRBV7-9	-	TRBJ2-1	-	TGTGCCAGCAGCTTACAGCCTGAGCAGTTCTTC	CASSLQPEQFF
TRBV5-8	TRBD2	TRBJ2-1	-	TGTGCCAGCAGTTTGGGGACTAGCGGGACATACAATGAGCAGTTCTTC	CASSLGTSGTYNEQFF
TRBV7-2	-	TRBJ2-3	-	TGTGCCAGCAGCTTGGGACCACCCGGGGCAGATACGCAGTATTTT	CASSLGPPGADTQYF
TRBV28	-	TRBJ2-1	-	TGTGCCAGCAACGGACAGTACAATGAGCAGTTCTTC	CASNGQYNEQFF
TRBV27	-	TRBJ1-6	-	TGTGCCAGCAGTGAGTACTCCAGAGGAAGCTCCTATAATTCACCCCTCCACTTT	CASSEYSRGSSYNSPLHF
TRBV10-3	TRBD1	TRBJ2-7	-	TGTGCCATCAGTGAGAAGGGACAGGGAGTGCAAGAGCAGTACTTC	CAISEKGQGVQEQYF
TRBV7-2	-	TRBJ1-5	-	TGTGCCAGCAGCTTAGCGAATCCACGACAGAGCCCCAATCAGCCCCAGCATTTT	CASSLANPRQSPNQPQHF
TRBV6-1	-	TRBJ1-2	once	TGTGCCAGCAGTGAAGCGCTGAACAGTCCTAACTATGGCTACACCTTC	CASSEALNSPNYGYTF
TRBV7-2	-	TRBJ2-3	-	TGTGCCAGCAGCTTAGTTGGGACGGCCGGAGATACGCAGTATTTT	CASSLVGTAGDTQYF
TRBV18	TRBD1	TRBJ2-3	-	TGTGCCAGCTCACTGACGGACAGGGGGATAGGAGATACGCAGTATTTT	CASSLTDRGIGDTQYF
TRBV11-2	-	TRBJ2-1	-	TGTGCCAGCAGCTTAGATTTCGGGGTCAGCCAGACCTCCTACAATGAGCAGTTCTTC	CASSLDFGVSQTSYNEQFF